This T cell receptor beta chain stems from a study of sequential checkpoint blockade in melanoma. Turning to the study itself: Both treatment sequences were followed by maintenance nivolumab.

Repertoires were generated with immunoSEQ multiplex PCR, while TCRdb's copy carries only in-frame clones and drops some. The data contain some 10,000 clones, around 73% of them seen just once; the ten biggest clones take up around 39%. The sample's treatment: randomized to nivolumab then ipilimumab (arm A) or the reverse (arm B). None of the patients previously received DNA-damaging chemotherapy. The TCR was taken from a human donor with melanoma. The specimen was CD8+ T cells sorted from blood (inferred from file names), collected from a patient given nivolumab and ipilimumab in sequence.

Here the CDR3 reads CASSLGTGYGYTF. CDR3 sequence (DNA): TGTGCCAGCAGCTTGGGGACAGGCTATGGCTACACCTTC. The chain uses TRBV11-2 and TRBJ1-2; TRBD1 matches at 8 bases. CDR3 size: 13 residues. Germline V CDR1 and CDR2: SGHAT, FQNNGV. V was clipped by 3 bases and J by 4 bases; unmatched bases: 1.